This entry features one T cell receptor beta chain sequence. Its target is unknown. Assay used: immunoSEQ multiplex PCR; TCRdb lists only in-frame clones, some missing. The sample holds over 20,000 clones, 88% seen once. The data belong to a study of T cell responses to AZD1222 COVID-19 vaccine. V dropped 4 bases and J dropped 4 bases, with 14 bases sitting between them. The CDR3 runs to 15 residues. Broader study findings: Only 5 or 6 individuals given AZD1222 were seropositive at baseline. Donors were chiefly white British, with a greater number of females, and clonal diversity was perhaps underestimated.

Both about-4-week and about-12-week second-dose recipients were combined. The specimen comprised peripheral blood, sampled 28 days after the second AZD1222 dose. The clonotype was recovered from an adult who received the AZD1222 COVID-19 vaccine. The chain combines TRBV5-3 with TRBJ2-2, with D unclear. TRBV5-3 is an open reading frame whose function is uncertain. The CDR3 DNA follows: TGTGCCAGAAGCCCCCGGTTGGCTCTCACCGGGGAGCTGTTTTTT. This gives the protein CARSPRLALTGELFF.